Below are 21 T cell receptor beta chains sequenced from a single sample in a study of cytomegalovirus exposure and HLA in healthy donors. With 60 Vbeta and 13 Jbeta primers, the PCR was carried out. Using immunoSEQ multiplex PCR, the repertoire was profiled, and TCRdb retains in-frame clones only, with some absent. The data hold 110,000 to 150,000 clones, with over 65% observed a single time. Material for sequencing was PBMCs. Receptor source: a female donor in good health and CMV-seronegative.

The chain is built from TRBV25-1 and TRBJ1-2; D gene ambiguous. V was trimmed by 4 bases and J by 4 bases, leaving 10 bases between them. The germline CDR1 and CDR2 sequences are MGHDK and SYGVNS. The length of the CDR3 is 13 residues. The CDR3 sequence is CASSGFGAYGYTF. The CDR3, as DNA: TGTGCCAGCAGTGGTTTCGGAGCCTATGGCTACACCTTC.

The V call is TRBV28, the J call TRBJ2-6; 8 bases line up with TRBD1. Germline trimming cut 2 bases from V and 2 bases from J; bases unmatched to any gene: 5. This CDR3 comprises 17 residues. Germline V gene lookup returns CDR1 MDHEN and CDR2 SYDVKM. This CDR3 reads CASSLHRGNPGANVLTF. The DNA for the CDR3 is TGTGCCAGCAGTTTACACAGGGGGAATCCTGGGGCCAACGTCCTGACTTTC.

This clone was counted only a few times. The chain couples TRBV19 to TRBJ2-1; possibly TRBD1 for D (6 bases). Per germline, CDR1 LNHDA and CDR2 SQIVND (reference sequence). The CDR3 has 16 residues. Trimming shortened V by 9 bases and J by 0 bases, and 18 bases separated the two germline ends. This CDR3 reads CASRPQGFSSYNEQFF. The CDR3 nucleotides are TGTGCCAGCCGCCCACAGGGATTTAGCTCCTACAATGAGCAGTTCTTC.

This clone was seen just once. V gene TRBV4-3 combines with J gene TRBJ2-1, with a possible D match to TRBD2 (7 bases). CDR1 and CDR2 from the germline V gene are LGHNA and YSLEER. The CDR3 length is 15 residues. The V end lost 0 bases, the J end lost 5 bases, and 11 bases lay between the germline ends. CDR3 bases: TGCGCCAGCAGCCAAGATAGGGGGGGTAACAATGAGCAGTTCTTC. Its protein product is CASSQDRGGNNEQFF.

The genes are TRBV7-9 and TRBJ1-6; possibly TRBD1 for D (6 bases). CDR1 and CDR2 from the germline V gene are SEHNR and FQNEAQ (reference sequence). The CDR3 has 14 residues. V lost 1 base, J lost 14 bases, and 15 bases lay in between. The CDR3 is CASSLDTGRGTLHF. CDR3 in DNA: TGTGCCAGCAGCTTAGATACAGGGAGGGGGACCCTCCACTTT.

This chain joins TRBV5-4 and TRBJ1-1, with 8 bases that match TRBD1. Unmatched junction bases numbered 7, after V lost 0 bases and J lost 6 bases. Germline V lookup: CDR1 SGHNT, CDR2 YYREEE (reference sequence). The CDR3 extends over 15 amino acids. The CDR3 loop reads CASSLGAGGWAEAFF. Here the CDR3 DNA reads TGTGCCAGCAGCTTGGGGGCAGGGGGCTGGGCTGAAGCTTTCTTT.

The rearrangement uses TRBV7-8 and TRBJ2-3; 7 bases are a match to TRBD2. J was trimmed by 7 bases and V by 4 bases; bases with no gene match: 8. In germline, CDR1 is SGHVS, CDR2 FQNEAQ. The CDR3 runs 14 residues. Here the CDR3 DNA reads TGTGCCAGCAGCTACGGACGGGAGGCGAATACGCAGTATTTT. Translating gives CASSYGREANTQYF.

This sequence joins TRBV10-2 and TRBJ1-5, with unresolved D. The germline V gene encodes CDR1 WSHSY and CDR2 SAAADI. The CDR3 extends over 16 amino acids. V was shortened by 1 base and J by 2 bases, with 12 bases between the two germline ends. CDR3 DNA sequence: TGCGCCAGCAGTGAGTGGTCGGGGATAGGCAATCAGCCCCAGCATTTT. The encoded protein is CASSEWSGIGNQPQHF.

The CDR3 DNA is TGTGCCAGCAGCCCTGGACTAGCGGGAGAGAGTGAGCAGTTCTTC. Amino acids: CASSPGLAGESEQFF. The rearrangement joins TRBV9 to TRBJ2-1, with 13 bases aligning to TRBD2. CDR1 SGDLS and CDR2 YYNGEE come from the germline V gene. The CDR3 totals 15 residues. Trimming removed 4 bases from V and 9 bases from J; junction bases left unmatched: 7.

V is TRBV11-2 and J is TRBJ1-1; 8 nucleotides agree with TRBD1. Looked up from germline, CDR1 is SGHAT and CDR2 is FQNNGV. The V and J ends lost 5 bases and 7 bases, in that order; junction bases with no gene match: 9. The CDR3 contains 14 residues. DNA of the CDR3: TGTGCCAGCAGCCTACAGGGGGGCAGGGTTGAAGCTTTCTTT. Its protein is CASSLQGGRVEAFF.

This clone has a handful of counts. CDR3 region: CASSDGQGETQYF. In DNA, the CDR3 is TGTGCCAGCAGCGACGGACAGGGGGAGACCCAGTACTTC. The genes are TRBV5-4 and TRBJ2-5; TRBD1 matches 9 bases. V lost 4 bases and J lost 5; bases outside the gene matches: 3. The germline CDR1 and CDR2 sequences are SGHNT and YYREEE (reference sequence). The CDR3 contains 13 residues.

The CDR3 region is CASSAPGTSSYNEQFF. In DNA, the CDR3 is TGTGCCAGCAGCGCCCCCGGGACAAGCTCCTACAATGAGCAGTTCTTC. The chain carries TRBV11-2 and TRBJ2-1; D might be TRBD1 (6 bases). This CDR3 is 16 amino acids long. The germline CDR1 and CDR2 sequences are SGHAT and FQNNGV. Trimming shortened V by 5 bases and J by 0 bases, and 14 bases separated the two germline ends.

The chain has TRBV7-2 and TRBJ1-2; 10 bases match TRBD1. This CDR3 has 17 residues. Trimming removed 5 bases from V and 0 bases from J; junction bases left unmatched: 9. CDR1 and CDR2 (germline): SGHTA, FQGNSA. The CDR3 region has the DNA TGTGCCAGCAGCCGAGGGACAGGGGAAGCGGCTAACTATGGCTACACCTTC. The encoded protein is CASSRGTGEAANYGYTF.

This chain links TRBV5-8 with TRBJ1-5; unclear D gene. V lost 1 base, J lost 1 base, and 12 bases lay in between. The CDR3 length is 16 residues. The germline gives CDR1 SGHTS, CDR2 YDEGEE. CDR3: CASSLQLRVSNQPQHF. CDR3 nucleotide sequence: TGTGCCAGCAGCTTGCAACTACGGGTAAGCAATCAGCCCCAGCATTTT.

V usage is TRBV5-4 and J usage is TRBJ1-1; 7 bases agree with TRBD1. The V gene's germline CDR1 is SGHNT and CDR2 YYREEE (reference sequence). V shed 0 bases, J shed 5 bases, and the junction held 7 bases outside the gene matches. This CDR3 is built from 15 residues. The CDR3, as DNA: TGTGCCAGCAGCTTGGAGGGGGCGCGGATTACTGAAGCTTTCTTT. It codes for CASSLEGARITEAFF.

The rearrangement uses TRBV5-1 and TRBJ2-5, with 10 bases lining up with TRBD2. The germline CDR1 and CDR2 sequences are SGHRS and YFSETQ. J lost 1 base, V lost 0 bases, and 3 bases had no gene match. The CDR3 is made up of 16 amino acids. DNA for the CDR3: TGCGCCAGCAGCTTGGCCGCTAGCGGGGGCCAAGAGACCCAGTACTTC. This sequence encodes CASSLAASGGQETQYF.

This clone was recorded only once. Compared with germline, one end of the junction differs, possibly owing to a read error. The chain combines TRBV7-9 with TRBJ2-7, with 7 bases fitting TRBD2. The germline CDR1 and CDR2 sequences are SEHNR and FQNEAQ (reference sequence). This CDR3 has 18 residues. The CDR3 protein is CSSSSTGSGGGTVDEQYF. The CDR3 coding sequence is TGTTCCAGCAGCTCGACGGGGTCTGGCGGGGGAACAGTCGACGAGCAGTACTTC.

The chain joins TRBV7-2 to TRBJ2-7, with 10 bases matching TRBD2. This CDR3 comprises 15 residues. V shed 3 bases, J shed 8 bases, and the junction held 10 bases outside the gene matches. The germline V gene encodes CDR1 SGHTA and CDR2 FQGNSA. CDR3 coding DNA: TGTGCCAGCAGCTTGAATAGCGGGAGGATCAGCCAGCAGTACTTC. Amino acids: CASSLNSGRISQQYF.

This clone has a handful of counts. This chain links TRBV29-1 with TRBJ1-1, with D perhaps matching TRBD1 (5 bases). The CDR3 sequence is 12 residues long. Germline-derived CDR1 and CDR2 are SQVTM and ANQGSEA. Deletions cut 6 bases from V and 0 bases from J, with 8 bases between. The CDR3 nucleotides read TGCAGCGTAACAGGTTTGAACACTGAAGCTTTCTTT. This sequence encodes CSVTGLNTEAFF.

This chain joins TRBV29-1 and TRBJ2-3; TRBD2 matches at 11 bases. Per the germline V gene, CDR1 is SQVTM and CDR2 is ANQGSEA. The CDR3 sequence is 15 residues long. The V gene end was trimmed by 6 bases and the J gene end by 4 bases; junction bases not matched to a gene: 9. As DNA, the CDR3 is TGCAGCGTCGGGACTAGCGGTCGGTCCCCAGATACGCAGTATTTT. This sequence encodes CSVGTSGRSPDTQYF.

The CDR3 spells CASSIAVALDTGELFF. CDR3 coding DNA: TGTGCCAGTAGTATAGCGGTCGCTCTGGACACCGGGGAGCTGTTTTTT. The V gene is TRBV19, the J gene TRBJ2-2; D not certain. CDR3 length: 16 residues. Trimming left V 1 base short and J 3 bases short, with 12 bases between. CDR1 and CDR2 from the germline V gene are LNHDA and SQIVND (reference sequence).